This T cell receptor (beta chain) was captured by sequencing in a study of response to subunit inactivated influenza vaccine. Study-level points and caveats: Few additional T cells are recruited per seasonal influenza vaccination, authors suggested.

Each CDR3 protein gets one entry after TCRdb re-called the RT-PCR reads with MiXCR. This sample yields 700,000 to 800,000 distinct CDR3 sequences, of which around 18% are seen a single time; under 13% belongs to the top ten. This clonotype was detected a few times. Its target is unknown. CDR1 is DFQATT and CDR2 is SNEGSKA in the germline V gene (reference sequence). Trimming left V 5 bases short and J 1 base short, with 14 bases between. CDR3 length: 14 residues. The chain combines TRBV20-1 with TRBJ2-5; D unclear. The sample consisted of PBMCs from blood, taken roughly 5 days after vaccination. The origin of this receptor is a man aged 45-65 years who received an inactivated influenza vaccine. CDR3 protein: CSALRSPSQETQYF. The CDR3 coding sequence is TGCAGTGCTCTCCGCAGTCCCTCCCAAGAGACCCAGTACTTC.